The source of this T cell receptor (beta chain) is a study of OX40 agonist ivuxolimab in advanced cancers. Looking at the study overall: With a range of roughly 20 to 80, age averaged 60 years, and approximately 83% were male.

The V segment lost 5 bases and the J segment 3 bases; nucleotides outside the gene matches: 5. Germline V gene data show CDR1 as MDHEN and CDR2 as SYDVKM. The CDR3 length is 15 residues. Some clones are missing from TCRdb's copy, which holds only in-frame ones; the method was immunoSEQ multiplex PCR. This sample has some 15,000 clones, with 80% to 95% found just once. The gene calls are TRBV28 and TRBJ1-5; 9 bases match TRBD1. This TCR derives from an adult with an advanced solid tumor such as melanoma, head and neck, liver or kidney cancer. Sample: CD4+ or CD8+ T cells sorted from blood, taken in a trial of the OX40 agonist ivuxolimab. The CDR3 nucleotides are TGTGCCAGCAGTCAGACAGGGGGGTACAATCAGCCCCAGCATTTT. This encodes CASSQTGGYNQPQHF.